A single sample is the source of the 29 T cell receptor beta chains below, sequenced in a study of post-analysis software for immune sequencing data. For these TCRs, the target antigens are not known. Every TCR beta cDNA library bore unique molecular identifiers. TCRdb itself ran the PCR reads through MiXCR, one entry per CDR3 protein. The profile shows roughly 540,000 distinct CDR3 sequences, 30% to 40% of them singletons. Study-wide points: In patients, five TRBV segments were more frequent than in controls, with TRBV5-6, TRBV5-1 and TRBV20-1 among them.

Sequencing was done on a sample of blood. All receptors derive from a girl between 2 and 17 years old with multiple sclerosis.

The genes are TRBV28 and TRBJ2-3; weak D call: TRBD2 (7 bases). The length of the CDR3 is 15 residues. The germline V gene encodes CDR1 MDHEN and CDR2 SYDVKM. Trimming took 3 bases from V and 2 from J, leaving 12 bases between them. CDR3 DNA sequence: TGTGCCAGCAGTTTGGGGGGGGGGCTCACAGATACGCAGTATTTT. Protein: CASSLGGGLTDTQYF.

The table lists this clonotype with a few counts. The chain combines TRBV27 with TRBJ2-7; weak D call: TRBD2 (5 bases). The CDR3 totals 14 residues. Trimming removed 3 bases from V and 1 base from J, with 10 bases in between. Germline values: CDR1 MNHEY, CDR2 SMNVEV (reference sequence). CDR3 residues: CASSFQLGSYEQYF. The CDR3 nucleotides read TGTGCCAGCAGTTTCCAACTAGGTTCCTACGAGCAGTACTTC.

In this sample, this clonotype turned up a few times. The CDR3 DNA reads as TGTGCCAGCAGCTTAGGACTCGGCTCCTACAATGAGCAGTTCTTC. Translated, it gives CASSLGLGSYNEQFF. The chain uses TRBV7-3 and TRBJ2-1; the D gene is possibly TRBD2 (5 bases). Trimming took off 2 bases at V and 0 bases at J, with 8 bases between the two ends. This CDR3 spans 15 amino acids. Germline V CDR1 and CDR2: SGHTA, FQGTGA.

Only a few counts were recorded for this clonotype. The V and J genes are TRBV29-1 and TRBJ1-2; D is unresolved. Germline V lookup: CDR1 SQVTM, CDR2 ANQGSEA. This CDR3 contains 14 residues. The V and J ends lost 2 bases and 1 base respectively, with 11 bases between them. The DNA of the CDR3 is TGCAGCGTTGAACCTACCGGACTTAACTATGGCTACACCTTC. Protein product: CSVEPTGLNYGYTF.

V usage is TRBV19 and J usage is TRBJ1-5; perhaps TRBD1 as D (5 bases). Between the trimmed V and J ends, which lost 3 bases and 6 bases, there was a span of 15 bases. This CDR3 region has 15 residues. From germline, CDR1 is LNHDA and CDR2 SQIVND (reference sequence). CDR3 amino acids: CASSMNGPGGQPQHF. The CDR3 DNA follows: TGTGCCAGTAGTATGAACGGGCCGGGGGGTCAGCCCCAGCATTTT.

The chain couples TRBV6-1 to TRBJ1-2, with D maybe TRBD1 (5 bases). Trimming removed 4 bases from V and 6 bases from J, with 12 bases in between. The CDR3 length is 13 residues. Germline V gene lookup returns CDR1 MNHNS and CDR2 SASEGT. For the CDR3, the DNA is TGTGCCAGCAGTGGGGGCGAGGTTGATGGCTACACCTTC. This encodes CASSGGEVDGYTF.

The CDR3 bases are TGTGCCATCACTTCCAGGGACAGGGGGCCGAGCTATGGCTACACCTTC. Its translation: CAITSRDRGPSYGYTF. This chain connects TRBV10-3 to TRBJ1-2, with 12 bases lining up with TRBD1. This CDR3 spans 16 amino acids. The ends lost 7 bases at V and 4 bases at J; junction bases unmatched: 10. Germline V CDR1 and CDR2: ENHRY, SYGVKD.

Only a few counts were recorded for this clonotype. The chain employs TRBV4-1 and TRBJ2-7, with D unclear. Trimming shortened V by 3 bases and J by 1 base, and 10 bases separated the two germline ends. Germline CDR1 and CDR2: MGHRA and YSYEKL. CDR3 length: 14 amino acids. For the CDR3, the DNA is TGCGCCAGCAGCCAGTTGGGGTTATCCTACGAGCAGTACTTC. Encoded protein: CASSQLGLSYEQYF.

This clonotype was found many times. The rearrangement joins TRBV12-3 or TRBV12-4 to TRBJ2-3; no definite D call. This CDR3 is 11 amino acids long. Trimming cost V 9 bases and J 5 bases, with 9 bases left between them. The CDR3 DNA reads as TGTGCCAGTAGAGTTGGAGATACGCAGTATTTT. Amino acids: CASRVGDTQYF.

The chain recombines TRBV24-1 with TRBJ2-1; D not resolved. V was shortened by 1 base and J by 0 bases, with 9 bases between the two germline ends. CDR1 KGHDR and CDR2 SFDVKD come from the germline V gene. The CDR3 contains 16 residues. CDR3 in amino acids: CATSDFDPSSYNEQFF. DNA of the CDR3: TGTGCCACCAGTGATTTCGACCCCAGCTCCTACAATGAGCAGTTCTTC.

J is TRBJ2-3 and V is TRBV5-1; 8 positions agree with TRBD2. J gave up 5 bases and V 3 bases, and 11 bases lay outside the gene matches. This CDR3 spans 16 amino acids. The germline CDR1 and CDR2 sequences are SGHRS and YFSETQ. DNA for the CDR3: TGCGCCAGCAGCTCTCTGTCGGGGGGGCCAGGAGATACGCAGTATTTT. Protein sequence: CASSSLSGGPGDTQYF.

The chain recombines TRBV5-1 with TRBJ2-1; 8 bases are shared with TRBD2. Germline values: CDR1 SGHRS, CDR2 YFSETQ. The ends lost 0 bases at V and 4 bases at J; junction bases unmatched: 3. This CDR3 is built from 15 residues. The DNA of the CDR3 is TGCGCCAGCAGCTTGGATACTAGCGGATACAATGAGCAGTTCTTC. Its translation: CASSLDTSGYNEQFF.

The V call is TRBV20-1, the J call TRBJ1-2; 11 bases align to TRBD1. The V gene's germline CDR1 is DFQATT and CDR2 SNEGSKA (reference sequence). The CDR3 loop spans 14 amino acids. With 5 bases clipped from V and 7 bases from J, the junction kept 9 bases outside the gene matches. CDR3 sequence (DNA): TGCAGTGCTGGACAGGGGGCGGTCTCCGTTGGCTACACCTTC. It translates to CSAGQGAVSVGYTF.

In its sample, this clonotype was seen a few times. This sequence joins TRBV20-1 and TRBJ2-7; possible D gene TRBD2, 6 bases. CDR1 and CDR2 from the germline V gene are DFQATT and SNEGSKA (reference sequence). V was clipped by 5 bases and J by 0 bases, with 14 bases between them. This CDR3 is built from 14 residues. The CDR3 reads CSALRVADSYEQYF. CDR3 coding DNA: TGCAGTGCTCTGAGGGTAGCGGACTCCTACGAGCAGTACTTC.

This rearrangement joins TRBV29-1 to TRBJ1-1, with D uncertain. V was cut by 7 bases and J by 3 bases, with 6 bases left in between. The CDR3 spans 10 residues. The germline V gene encodes CDR1 SQVTM and CDR2 ANQGSEA. As DNA, the CDR3 is TGCAGCGCTGCAGACACTGAAGCTTTCTTT. The encoded protein is CSAADTEAFF.

The sample holds a few counts of this clonotype. Compared with germline, one end of the junction differs, possibly owing to a read error. The J gene is TRBJ2-1, the V gene TRBV12-3 or TRBV12-4; D is ambiguous. The length of the CDR3 is 13 residues. CDR3 coding DNA: TGTGCCAGCAGTACTGAAGTGTACAATGGGCAGTTCTTC. It is translated as CASSTEVYNGQFF.

V gene TRBV6-2 or TRBV6-3 combines with J gene TRBJ2-3; D is undetermined. The CDR3 spans 13 residues. V lost 7 bases and J 8 bases, leaving 16 bases between the germline ends. The germline V gene encodes CDR1 MNHEY and CDR2 SVGEGT. Written as DNA, the CDR3 is TGTGCCAGCAAGAACCCGGACCATGGTACGCAGTATTTT. Its translation: CASKNPDHGTQYF.

This clonotype has a count of ten or more. The V gene is TRBV29-1, the J gene TRBJ2-5, with 13 nucleotides matching TRBD2. Germline V lookup: CDR1 SQVTM, CDR2 ANQGSEA. V lost 4 bases, J lost 3 bases, and 2 bases stayed unmatched. The CDR3 is 14 amino acids. CDR3: CSVVGLAGEETQYF. As DNA, the CDR3 is TGCAGCGTTGTCGGACTAGCGGGGGAAGAGACCCAGTACTTC.

This clonotype was detected only a few times. The rearrangement links TRBV5-1 to TRBJ1-2; 7 nucleotides agree with TRBD1. Per germline, CDR1 SGHRS and CDR2 YFSETQ. CDR3 length: 16 residues. Trimming cost V 4 bases and J 2 bases; bases outside gene matches: 11. The DNA for the CDR3 is TGCGCCAGCAGCCCAGAAGGGGACAGCCGAAACTATGGCTACACCTTC. Translated: CASSPEGDSRNYGYTF.

The rearrangement links TRBV5-1 to TRBJ2-7; D remains unclear. The CDR3 is made up of 14 amino acids. Germline V gene data show CDR1 as SGHRS and CDR2 as YFSETQ. Trimming took off 3 bases at V and 3 bases at J, with 13 bases between the two ends. DNA of the CDR3: TGCGCCAGCAGCTCAGGACCTAATAACTACGAGCAGTACTTC. Its protein product is CASSSGPNNYEQYF.

V usage is TRBV20-1 and J usage is TRBJ2-1; the match to TRBD2 covers 7 bases. Trimming took 6 bases from V and 6 from J; bases not matched to a gene: 11. Germline V gene data show CDR1 as DFQATT and CDR2 as SNEGSKA (reference sequence). This CDR3 spans 14 amino acids. CDR3 sequence: CSAVGRGICNEQFF. The CDR3 DNA sequence: TGCAGTGCCGTGGGGCGGGGGATATGCAATGAGCAGTTCTTC.

V is TRBV20-1 and J is TRBJ2-7; D possibly corresponds to TRBD2 (5 bases). This CDR3 contains 12 residues. V lost 5 bases and J 4 bases, leaving 12 bases between the germline ends. Germline assignment: CDR1 DFQATT and CDR2 SNEGSKA (reference sequence). CDR3 nucleotides: TGCAGTGCTGGAGGAGAGCAATACGAGCAGTACTTC. Translated, it gives CSAGGEQYEQYF.

This clonotype was observed a handful of times. The chain uses TRBV12-3 or TRBV12-4 and TRBJ2-7, with a possible D match to TRBD1 (5 bases). The CDR3 covers 14 residues. Between the trimmed V and J ends, which lost 5 bases and 4 bases, there was a span of 15 bases. CDR3 sequence reads: CASSQARQTYEQYF. The CDR3 nucleotides are TGTGCCAGCAGTCAGGCGAGACAGACATACGAGCAGTACTTC.

The rearrangement uses TRBV27 and TRBJ2-2; 9 positions match TRBD2. Germline V gene sequence: CDR1 MNHEY, CDR2 SMNVEV (reference sequence). V gave up 3 bases and J gave up 3 bases; unmatched junction bases: 2. The CDR3 extends over 15 amino acids. The CDR3 reads CASSLTSGYTGELFF. Written as DNA, the CDR3 is TGTGCCAGCAGTTTGACTAGCGGATACACCGGGGAGCTGTTTTTT.

This rearrangement joins TRBV29-1 to TRBJ2-2, with TRBD2 matching over 7 bases. The CDR3 is made up of 14 amino acids. The junction had 2 bases not matched to a gene; V was cut back by 0 bases and J by 4 bases. Germline assignment: CDR1 SQVTM and CDR2 ANQGSEA. The CDR3 coding sequence is TGCAGCGTTGAAGATTGGGGGGGCACCGGGGAGCTGTTTTTT. Translated, it gives CSVEDWGGTGELFF.

In this sample, this clonotype turned up a few times. The CDR3 is CASSLAFGGSGQETQYF. The CDR3 DNA follows: TGTGCCAGCAGCTTAGCATTCGGGGGTTCGGGCCAAGAGACCCAGTACTTC. The chain joins TRBV11-2 to TRBJ2-5, with TRBD2 as a possible D gene (6 bases). V lost 1 base and J lost 1, with 16 bases in between. The length of the CDR3 is 17 residues. CDR1 and CDR2 (germline): SGHAT, FQNNGV.

Only a few counts were recorded for this clonotype. The chain links TRBV7-3 to TRBJ2-5, with a weak D call TRBD2 (5 bases). V was shortened by 2 bases and J by 5 bases, with 12 bases between the two germline ends. Germline V lookup: CDR1 SGHTA, CDR2 FQGTGA. The CDR3 totals 14 residues. CDR3 region: CASSLSLASETQYF. Here the CDR3 DNA reads TGTGCCAGCAGCTTATCCCTAGCATCCGAGACCCAGTACTTC.

The sample holds a few counts of this clonotype. The chain links TRBV7-3 to TRBJ2-7, with 9 bases matching TRBD1. There are 15 residues in the CDR3. Per the germline V gene, CDR1 is SGHTA and CDR2 is FQGTGA. The junction had 4 bases not matched to a gene; V was cut back by 2 bases and J by 2 bases. CDR3: CASSLAGTGPYEQYF. The DNA of the CDR3 is TGTGCCAGCAGCTTAGCCGGGACAGGGCCCTACGAGCAGTACTTC.

This clonotype was picked up a small number of times. The chain combines TRBV7-8 with TRBJ2-4; unclear D gene. The DNA end lines up better with TRBJ2-7; the J call may be wrong. Germline V CDR1 and CDR2: SGHVS, FQNEAQ. There are 14 residues in the CDR3. CDR3 sequence (DNA): TGTGCCAGCAGCTTAGTAAATTACAGCCCCGAGCAGTACTTC. Amino acid sequence: CASSLVNYSPEQYF.